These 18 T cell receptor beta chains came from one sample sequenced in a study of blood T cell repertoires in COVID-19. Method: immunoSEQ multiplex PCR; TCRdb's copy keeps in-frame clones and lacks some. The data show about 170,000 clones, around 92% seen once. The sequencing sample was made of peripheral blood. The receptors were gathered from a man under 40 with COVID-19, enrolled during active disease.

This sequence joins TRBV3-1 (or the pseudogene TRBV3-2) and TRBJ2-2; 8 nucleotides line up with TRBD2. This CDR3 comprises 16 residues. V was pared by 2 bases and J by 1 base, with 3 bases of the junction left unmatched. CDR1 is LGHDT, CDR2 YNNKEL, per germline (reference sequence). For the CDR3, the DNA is TGTGCCAGCAGCCAAAACGCGGGGGGGAACACCGGGGAGCTGTTTTTT. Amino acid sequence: CASSQNAGGNTGELFF.

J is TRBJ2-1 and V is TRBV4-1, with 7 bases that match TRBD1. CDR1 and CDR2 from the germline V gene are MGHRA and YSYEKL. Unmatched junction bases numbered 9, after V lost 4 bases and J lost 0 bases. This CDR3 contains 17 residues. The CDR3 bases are TGCGCCAGCAGCCTATTCTCAGGGGGAAGCTCCTACAATGAGCAGTTCTTC. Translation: CASSLFSGGSSYNEQFF.

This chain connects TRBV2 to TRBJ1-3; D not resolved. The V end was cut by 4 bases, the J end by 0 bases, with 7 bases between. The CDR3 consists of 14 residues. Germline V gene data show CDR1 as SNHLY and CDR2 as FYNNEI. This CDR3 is CASSVSVSGNTIYF. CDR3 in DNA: TGTGCCAGCAGTGTATCAGTCTCTGGAAACACCATATATTTT.

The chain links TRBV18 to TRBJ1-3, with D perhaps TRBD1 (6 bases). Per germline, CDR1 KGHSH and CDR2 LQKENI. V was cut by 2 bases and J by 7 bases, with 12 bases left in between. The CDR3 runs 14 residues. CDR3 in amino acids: CASSPSTGWNTIYF. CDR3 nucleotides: TGTGCCAGCTCACCATCTACAGGGTGGAACACCATATATTTT.

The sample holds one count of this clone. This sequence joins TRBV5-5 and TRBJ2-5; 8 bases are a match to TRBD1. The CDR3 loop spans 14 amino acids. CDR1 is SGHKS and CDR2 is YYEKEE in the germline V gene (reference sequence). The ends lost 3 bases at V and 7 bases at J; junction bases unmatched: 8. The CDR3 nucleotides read TGTGCCAGCAGCTCCGGACAGGGCCAACGGACCCAGTACTTC. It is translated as CASSSGQGQRTQYF.

The CDR3 nucleotides are TGTGCCAGCAGCTTGACTAGCGGGAGGCGCCAAGAGACCCAGTACTTC. As protein: CASSLTSGRRQETQYF. The chain recombines TRBV11-1 with TRBJ2-5, with 13 bases aligning to TRBD2. J lost 1 base, V lost 3 bases, and 2 bases had no gene match. Germline V gene data show CDR1 as SGHAT and CDR2 as FQDESV (reference sequence). The CDR3 is 16 amino acids.

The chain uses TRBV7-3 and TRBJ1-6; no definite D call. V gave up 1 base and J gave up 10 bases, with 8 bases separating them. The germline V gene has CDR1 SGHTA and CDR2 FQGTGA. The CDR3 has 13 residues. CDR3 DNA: TGTGCCAGCAGCTTAATAAACAACTCACCCCTCCACTTT. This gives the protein CASSLINNSPLHF.

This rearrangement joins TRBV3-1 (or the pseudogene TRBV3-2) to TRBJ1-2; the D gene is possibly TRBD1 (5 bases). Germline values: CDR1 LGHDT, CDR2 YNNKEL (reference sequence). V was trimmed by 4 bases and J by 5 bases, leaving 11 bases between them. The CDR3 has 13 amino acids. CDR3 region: CASSPDDSYGYTF. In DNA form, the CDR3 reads TGTGCCAGCAGCCCGGACGACAGTTATGGCTACACCTTC.

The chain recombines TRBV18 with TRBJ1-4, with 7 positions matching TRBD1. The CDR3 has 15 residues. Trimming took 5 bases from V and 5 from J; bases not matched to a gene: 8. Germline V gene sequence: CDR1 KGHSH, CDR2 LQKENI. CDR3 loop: CASSVTGIGNEKLFF. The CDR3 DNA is TGTGCCAGCTCAGTGACAGGGATAGGAAATGAAAAACTGTTTTTT.

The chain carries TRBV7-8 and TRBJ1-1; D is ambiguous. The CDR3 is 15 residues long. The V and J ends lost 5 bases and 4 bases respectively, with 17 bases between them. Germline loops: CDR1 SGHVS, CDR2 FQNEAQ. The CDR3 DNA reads TGTGCCAGCAGCACTAGGTGGGTGAAGGGCACTGAAGCTTTCTTT. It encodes CASSTRWVKGTEAFF.

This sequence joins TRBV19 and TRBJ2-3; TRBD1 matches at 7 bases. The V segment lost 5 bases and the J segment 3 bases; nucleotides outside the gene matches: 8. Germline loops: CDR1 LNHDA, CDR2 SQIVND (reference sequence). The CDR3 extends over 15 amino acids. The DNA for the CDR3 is TGTGCCAGTAGTGTGACAGGGATCTTGACAGATACGCAGTATTTT. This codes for CASSVTGILTDTQYF.

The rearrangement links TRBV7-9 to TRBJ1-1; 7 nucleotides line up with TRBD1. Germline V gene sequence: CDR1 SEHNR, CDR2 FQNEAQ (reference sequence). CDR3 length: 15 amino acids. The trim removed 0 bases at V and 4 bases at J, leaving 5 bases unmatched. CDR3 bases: TGTGCCAGCAGCTTAGCGATGGGGACAGCCACTGAAGCTTTCTTT. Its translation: CASSLAMGTATEAFF.

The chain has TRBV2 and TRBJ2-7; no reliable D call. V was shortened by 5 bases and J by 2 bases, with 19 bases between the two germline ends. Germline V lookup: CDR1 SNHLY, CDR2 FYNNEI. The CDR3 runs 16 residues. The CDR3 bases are TGTGCCAGCAGTTTCCCCCAGGCCGCGTTAGCCTACGAGCAGTACTTC. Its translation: CASSFPQAALAYEQYF.

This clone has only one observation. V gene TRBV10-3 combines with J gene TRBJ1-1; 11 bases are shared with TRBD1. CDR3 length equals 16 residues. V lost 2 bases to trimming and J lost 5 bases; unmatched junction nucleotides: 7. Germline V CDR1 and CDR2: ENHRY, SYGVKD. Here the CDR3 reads CAISEPDRGRGTEAFF. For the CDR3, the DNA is TGTGCCATCAGTGAGCCGGACAGGGGGCGAGGAACTGAAGCTTTCTTT.

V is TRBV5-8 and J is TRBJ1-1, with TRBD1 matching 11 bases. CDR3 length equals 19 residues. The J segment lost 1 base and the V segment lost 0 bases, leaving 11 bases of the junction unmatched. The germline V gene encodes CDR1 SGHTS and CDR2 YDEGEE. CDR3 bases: TGTGCCAGCAGCTTGGAGGCCGGACAGGGGGCCTATCCGAACACTGAAGCTTTCTTT. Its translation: CASSLEAGQGAYPNTEAFF.

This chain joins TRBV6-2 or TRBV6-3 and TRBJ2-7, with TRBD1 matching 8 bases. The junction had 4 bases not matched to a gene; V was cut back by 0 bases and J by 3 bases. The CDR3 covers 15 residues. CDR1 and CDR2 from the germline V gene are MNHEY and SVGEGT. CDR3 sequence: CASSYSPGGYYEQYF. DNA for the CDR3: TGTGCCAGCAGTTACTCCCCAGGGGGCTACTACGAGCAGTACTTC.

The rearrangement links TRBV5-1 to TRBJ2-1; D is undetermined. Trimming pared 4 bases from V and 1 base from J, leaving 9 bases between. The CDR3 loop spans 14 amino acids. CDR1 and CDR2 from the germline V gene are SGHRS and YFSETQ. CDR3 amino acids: CASSLALSYNEQFF. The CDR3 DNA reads TGCGCCAGCAGCCTGGCCTTATCCTACAATGAGCAGTTCTTC.

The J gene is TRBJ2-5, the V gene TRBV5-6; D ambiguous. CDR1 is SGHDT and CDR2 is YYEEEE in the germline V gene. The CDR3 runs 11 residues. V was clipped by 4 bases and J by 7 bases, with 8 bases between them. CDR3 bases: TGTGCCAGCAGCGGAGCCCTGACCCAGTACTTC. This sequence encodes CASSGALTQYF. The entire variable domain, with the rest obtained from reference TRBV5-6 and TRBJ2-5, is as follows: DAGVTQSPTHLIKTRGQQVTLRCSPKSGHDTVSWYQQALGQGPQFIFQYYEEEERQRGNFPDRFSGHQFPNYSSELNVNALLLGDSALYLCASSGALTQYFGPGTRLLVL.